The source of this T cell receptor beta chain is a study of blood T cell repertoires in COVID-19. Study summary: The origin of the acute and convalescent COVID-19 samples was the United States, Italy and Spain. T cells, B-cell-depleted T cells, or PBMCs supplied cDNA or gDNA.

As originally analysed: Reference gene primers were amplified, and this amplification served to estimate nucleated cell counts. This table comes from immunoSEQ multiplex PCR, and its TCRdb copy is limited to in-frame clones, with some not included. D and trimming come from the DNA, and the V and J calls and clone size come from that table. The sample comprises approximately 250,000 clones, roughly 86% of which are singletons, and more than 4.5% rests with the top ten. The CDR3 runs to 14 residues. J was trimmed by 3 bases and V by 2 bases; bases with no gene match: 4. Looked up from germline, CDR1 is SGHDT and CDR2 is YYEEEE.

This TCR was recovered from a woman aged 55-70 years with COVID-19, enrolled during active disease. The V call is TRBV5-6, the J call TRBJ2-7; the match to TRBD1 covers 8 bases. Sequencing input: peripheral blood. The CDR3 DNA is TGTGCCAGCAGCTTACGGACAGGGCACTACGAGCAGTACTTC. Translated: CASSLRTGHYEQYF.